The 21 T cell receptor beta chains listed next were all sequenced from one sample in a study of blood T cell repertoires in COVID-19. The repertoire was sequenced with immunoSEQ multiplex PCR; TCRdb's copy has only in-frame clones and lacks some. The sample lists roughly 180,000 clones, roughly 80% occurring once. The sample taken for sequencing was peripheral blood. The receptors originated from a man between 60 and 75 years old with active or convalescent COVID-19.

The chain couples TRBV19 to TRBJ1-2; the D gene is possibly TRBD1 (6 bases). V was pared by 4 bases and J by 11 bases, with 17 bases between. This CDR3 has 13 residues. The germline gives CDR1 LNHDA, CDR2 SQIVND (reference sequence). This CDR3 reads CASSRDRDTPYTF. CDR3 coding DNA: TGTGCCAGTAGTAGGGACCGGGACACCCCATACACCTTC.

The V gene is TRBV5-4, the J gene TRBJ1-4; D is perhaps TRBD1 (6 bases). Germline V gives CDR1 SGHNT, CDR2 YYREEE (reference sequence). There are 14 residues in the CDR3. With 4 bases removed from V and 8 bases from J, the gap between germline ends came to 15 bases. The CDR3 DNA sequence: TGTGCCAGCAGCGATCAGGGGACAAGGGAAAAACTGTTTTTT. This gives the protein CASSDQGTREKLFF.

The V call is TRBV7-8, the J call TRBJ2-3; D is unclear. The CDR3 is 16 amino acids. The germline CDR1 and CDR2 sequences are SGHVS and FQNEAQ. Trimming stripped 4 bases from V and 0 bases from J, with 14 bases between. CDR3: CASSYSLEASTDTQYF. CDR3 coding DNA: TGTGCCAGCAGCTATTCCCTAGAAGCAAGCACAGATACGCAGTATTTT.

The V call is TRBV28, the J call TRBJ2-6; TRBD2 agrees at 10 bases. V shed 5 bases and J 4 bases; nucleotides not matched to a gene: 11. Germline V lookup: CDR1 MDHEN, CDR2 SYDVKM. CDR3 length: 18 amino acids. The chain's CDR3 is CASSPLGAGGAGANVLTF. The CDR3 nucleotides are TGTGCCAGCAGTCCCCTTGGAGCGGGAGGGGCCGGGGCCAACGTCCTGACTTTC.

The genes are TRBV19 and TRBJ2-1, with D maybe TRBD2 (5 bases). Trimming stripped 5 bases from V and 4 bases from J, with 15 bases between. Germline lookup yields CDR1 LNHDA and CDR2 SQIVND (reference sequence). The CDR3 runs 15 residues. DNA of the CDR3: TGTGCCAGTAGTCCTCTCGGAGCGGATTACAATGAGCAGTTCTTC. This translates into CASSPLGADYNEQFF.

This clone was seen at least ten times. The chain links TRBV4-1 to TRBJ1-2; maybe TRBD1 (6 bases). V lost 4 bases and J lost 6, with 30 bases in between. The CDR3 has 19 amino acids. CDR1 and CDR2 from the germline V gene are MGHRA and YSYEKL. As DNA, the CDR3 is TGCGCCAGCAGCCCACGAATGCACAGGGAAGGTCCCTATCTGAATGGCTACACCTTC. Its translation: CASSPRMHREGPYLNGYTF.

The DNA for the CDR3 is TGTGCCAGCCGCCCCCCTCAGGGAGGAAACACCATATATTTT. It specifies CASRPPQGGNTIYF. This chain links TRBV6-1 with TRBJ1-3, with a possible D match to TRBD1 (5 bases). Germline CDR1 MNHNS, CDR2 SASEGT. The CDR3 extends over 14 amino acids. With 8 bases removed from V and 4 bases from J, the gap between germline ends came to 15 bases.

The CDR3 reads CASSPIPSRRRYEQYF. The CDR3 DNA reads as TGTGCCAGCAGCCCCATCCCTAGCCGACGGAGATACGAGCAGTACTTC. The chain uses TRBV13 and TRBJ2-7, with a possible D match to TRBD2 (5 bases). The CDR3 totals 16 residues. Trimming shortened V by 5 bases and J by 4 bases, and 21 bases separated the two germline ends. Germline V gene data show CDR1 as PRHDT and CDR2 as FYEKMQ (reference sequence).

V usage is TRBV5-6 and J usage is TRBJ2-7; D gene unclear. The CDR3 contains 15 residues. Germline CDR1 reads SGHDT; CDR2 reads YYEEEE. V lost 3 bases and J 0 bases, leaving 13 bases between the germline ends. The DNA of the CDR3 is TGTGCCAGCAGCTCGACCGCGTCTAGCTCCTACGAGCAGTACTTC. Residues: CASSSTASSSYEQYF.

The V call is TRBV4-3, the J call TRBJ2-1; TRBD2 agrees at 8 bases. Germline lookup yields CDR1 LGHNA and CDR2 YSLEER. The CDR3 length is 15 residues. Trimming took 4 bases from V and 7 from J; bases not matched to a gene: 9. The CDR3 nucleotides are TGCGCCAGCAGCCTCGGGACTAGTGGTCGGAATGAGCAGTTCTTC. It yields the protein CASSLGTSGRNEQFF.

The gene calls are TRBV6-5 and TRBJ2-2; 11 bases are a match to TRBD1. The CDR3 is 16 amino acids. V lost 3 bases and J lost 9; bases outside the gene matches: 9. Germline V lookup: CDR1 MNHEY, CDR2 SVGAGI. CDR3 sequence (DNA): TGTGCCAGCAGTTATTGGGGACAGGGGGGGAAGCGGGAGCTGTTTTTT. This encodes CASSYWGQGGKRELFF.

The rearrangement joins TRBV9 to TRBJ2-5, with D perhaps matching TRBD2 (5 bases). Germline V lookup: CDR1 SGDLS, CDR2 YYNGEE. Trimming left V 4 bases short and J 7 bases short, with 11 bases between. CDR3 length: 12 residues. The CDR3 DNA is TGTGCCAGCAGCTCCCGGGGTGGGACCCAGTACTTC. It is translated as CASSSRGGTQYF.

V is TRBV10-3 and J is TRBJ2-1, with 11 bases aligning to TRBD2. V dropped 6 bases and J dropped 7; count of bases not matched to a gene: 11. This CDR3 comprises 16 residues. CDR1 and CDR2 (germline): ENHRY, SYGVKD. In nucleotides, the CDR3 is TGTGCCATCAGAGCTGATAGCGGGAGGGTCACTAATGAGCAGTTCTTC. Its protein is CAIRADSGRVTNEQFF.

A word on this clone: Within the sample, other DNA sequences also encode this same CDR3. The genes are TRBV24-1 and TRBJ2-7; 14 bases are shared with TRBD2. The CDR3 has 15 amino acids. Germline CDR1 and CDR2: KGHDR and SFDVKD. Trimming at V came to 3 bases and at J to 5 bases, leaving 2 bases not matched to a gene. Here the CDR3 reads CATSDPGLAGDEQYF. In DNA form, the CDR3 reads TGTGCCACCAGTGATCCGGGACTAGCGGGAGACGAGCAGTACTTC.

The chain links TRBV7-3 to TRBJ2-7; tentative D call: TRBD1 (6 bases). Trimming pared 0 bases from V and 0 bases from J, leaving 9 bases between. Germline V CDR1 and CDR2: SGHTA, FQGTGA. The CDR3 covers 15 residues. This CDR3 is CASSLTTGTSYEQYF. In DNA form, the CDR3 reads TGTGCCAGCAGCTTAACAACAGGGACCTCCTACGAGCAGTACTTC.

This rearrangement joins TRBV4-1 to TRBJ2-5; 9 bases line up with TRBD1. Germline V CDR1 and CDR2: MGHRA, YSYEKL. This CDR3 has 17 residues. J gave up 1 base and V 1 base, and 7 bases lay outside the gene matches. CDR3 DNA sequence: TGCGCCAGCAGCCAAGGTGACAGGGGGTCCTTCCAAGAGACCCAGTACTTC. It is translated as CASSQGDRGSFQETQYF.

The chain is built from TRBV6-5 and TRBJ2-1; 11 nucleotides line up with TRBD2. This CDR3 contains 15 residues. CDR1 and CDR2 (germline): MNHEY, SVGAGI. V gave up 5 bases and J gave up 2 bases; unmatched junction bases: 2. In DNA form, the CDR3 reads TGTGCCAGCAGTCAGGGACTAGCGGCCTACAATGAGCAGTTCTTC. As protein: CASSQGLAAYNEQFF.

This clone was counted only a few times. The V gene is TRBV4-3, the J gene TRBJ2-1, with TRBD1 as a possible D gene (6 bases). Germline CDR1 LGHNA, CDR2 YSLEER. Trimming pared 3 bases from V and 10 bases from J, leaving 19 bases between. This CDR3 has 15 residues. The CDR3 bases are TGCGCCAGCAGCCAGGACCGAGGGACACTAAGGGAGCAGTTCTTC. This codes for CASSQDRGTLREQFF.

The rearrangement uses TRBV5-1 and TRBJ2-2, with 10 bases that match TRBD1. Germline CDR1 SGHRS, CDR2 YFSETQ. The ends lost 4 bases at V and 0 bases at J; junction bases unmatched: 6. This CDR3 has 17 residues. The CDR3 DNA follows: TGCGCCAGCAGCCTTACGGGACAGGGGACGAACACCGGGGAGCTGTTTTTT. Translated: CASSLTGQGTNTGELFF.

V is TRBV28 and J is TRBJ1-2; D is ambiguous. Trimming left V 1 base short and J 7 bases short, with 19 bases between. This CDR3 is 16 amino acids long. Germline V gene data show CDR1 as MDHEN and CDR2 as SYDVKM. The CDR3 sequence is CASSLSGDWVERGYTF. DNA of the CDR3: TGTGCCAGCAGTTTATCCGGGGATTGGGTGGAGCGTGGCTACACCTTC.

V gene TRBV2 combines with J gene TRBJ2-1; TRBD1 is a possible D gene (5 bases). Germline V CDR1 and CDR2: SNHLY, FYNNEI. Trimming stripped 4 bases from V and 7 bases from J, with 11 bases between. This CDR3 is 13 amino acids long. This CDR3 reads CASSVRGWNEQFF. The CDR3, as DNA: TGTGCCAGCAGTGTAAGGGGTTGGAATGAGCAGTTCTTC.